This T cell receptor beta chain stems from a study of CD8+CD57+ T cells in acquired aplastic anemia. About the study: Average DNA yield from sorted CD4+ and CD8+ cells was approximately 3.2 ug.

The trim removed 1 base at V and 4 bases at J, leaving 10 bases unmatched. This CDR3 has 16 amino acids. The germline V gene encodes CDR1 SEHNR and CDR2 FQNEAQ (reference sequence). A few counts support this clonotype. Genomic DNA acted as the template from which TCR beta VDJ combination and CDR3 sequence profiling were carried out. MiXCR was run by TCRdb on the reads, yielding one entry per CDR3 protein. There are around 250,000 distinct CDR3 sequences in the sample; 82% occur only once, and around 40% lies in the top ten. Sequencing was done on patients that had shown CD8+CD57+ cell expansion by flow cytometry. Severe acquired aplastic anemia was present in all patients. No therapy was given to patients before blood sampling.

Input material: sorted CD4+, CD8+, or CD8+CD57+ T cells (not recorded which) from PBMCs. The TCR sequence derives from a human donor with aplastic anemia. This chain joins TRBV7-9 and TRBJ2-7; TRBD1 aligns across 7 bases. CDR3 sequence: CASSLVPGTAVYEQYF. The CDR3 DNA sequence: TGTGCCAGCAGCTTAGTACCCGGGACAGCAGTTTACGAGCAGTACTTC.